This TCR beta chain was recorded in a study of post-analysis software for immune sequencing data. Study-level results: Comparison of patients with controls showed five or six TRBV segments more frequent in patients, TRBV5-6, TRBV5-1 and TRBV20-1 among them.

With respect to this clonotype: Its target is unknown.

Germline CDR1 and CDR2: SNHLY and FYNNEI. V was pared by 0 bases and J by 0 bases, with 9 bases between. The CDR3 consists of 15 residues. Tagging with unique molecular identifiers was a feature of the TCR beta cDNA libraries. TCRdb re-called the PCR reads with MiXCR, one entry per CDR3 protein. The data hold almost 700,000 distinct CDR3 sequences, with roughly three fifths observed a single time. This clonotype was sampled from a girl aged 2 to 10 with multiple sclerosis. What was sequenced was blood. The chain recombines TRBV2 with TRBJ2-7; D gene unclear. CDR3 nucleotides: TGTGCCAGCAGTGAAGCTTCAGCAAGCTCCTACGAGCAGTACTTC. It is translated as CASSEASASSYEQYF.